One and the same sample provided the 21 T cell receptor beta chains below, sequenced in a study of regulatory T cells in long-lasting Graves disease. Time point indicated: persistent/refractory GD, antithyroid drugs over 5 years with positive TRAb. Preparation of the TCR library used RNA extracted from PBMCs. Sequencing libraries for TCR beta were prepared with iRepertoire HTBI primers and Arm-PCR of CDR3 regions. TCRdb itself ran the multiplex PCR reads through MiXCR, one entry per CDR3 protein. The profile shows about 460,000 distinct CDR3 sequences, around a fifth of them singletons. The sequenced sample was peripheral blood mononuclear cells (PBMCs), obtained when the disease was refractory, from a patient treated with antithyroid drugs. The receptors were gathered from a female donor with Graves disease.

V gene TRBV20-1 combines with J gene TRBJ1-5; perhaps TRBD1 as D (6 bases). The CDR3 covers 14 residues. Looked up from germline, CDR1 is DFQATT and CDR2 is SNEGSKA (reference sequence). Trimming removed 5 bases at V and 0 bases at J, with 11 bases between. The CDR3 DNA follows: TGCAGTGCTGCTGACAGGAATAGCAATCAGCCCCAGCATTTT. Its protein is CSAADRNSNQPQHF.

The CDR3 loop is CASSLAAGTNTEAFF. In DNA form, the CDR3 reads TGCGCCAGCAGCTTGGCCGCAGGGACGAACACTGAAGCTTTCTTT. The chain carries TRBV5-1 and TRBJ1-1, with TRBD1 as a possible D gene (5 bases). From germline, CDR1 is SGHRS and CDR2 YFSETQ. This CDR3 comprises 15 residues. V gave up 0 bases and J gave up 1 base, with 10 bases separating them.

The chain employs TRBV28 and TRBJ2-7, with TRBD1 identical over 7 bases. The CDR3 length is 14 residues. V lost 6 bases, J lost 5 bases, and 10 bases stayed unmatched. CDR1 and CDR2 from the germline V gene are MDHEN and SYDVKM. CDR3 sequence: CASRRLRDSHEQYF. The CDR3 DNA sequence: TGTGCCAGCAGGCGCCTGAGGGACAGCCACGAGCAGTACTTC.

The chain is built from TRBV7-2 and TRBJ1-5, with 7 bases lining up with TRBD1. CDR1 and CDR2 (germline): SGHTA, FQGNSA. J lost 4 bases, V lost 2 bases, and 5 bases had no gene match. This CDR3 contains 15 residues. The CDR3 region has the DNA TGTGCCAGCAGCTTAACGGGACAGAAAAATCAGCCCCAGCATTTT. This gives the protein CASSLTGQKNQPQHF.

This sequence joins TRBV30 and TRBJ1-1; 7 positions match TRBD1. The length of the CDR3 is 12 residues. V lost 8 bases to trimming and J lost 6 bases; unmatched junction nucleotides: 9. Germline V gene lookup returns CDR1 GTSNPN and CDR2 SVGIG (reference sequence). The CDR3 sequence: CAGKEDRPEAFF. The CDR3 nucleotides are TGTGCCGGAAAGGAGGACAGGCCTGAAGCTTTCTTT.

This clonotype has just a few counts. The J gene is TRBJ1-5, the V gene TRBV5-1, with a possible D match to TRBD1 (6 bases). The length of the CDR3 is 16 residues. V lost 0 bases, J lost 9 bases, and 19 bases lay in between. Germline assignment: CDR1 SGHRS and CDR2 YFSETQ. The CDR3 nucleotides are TGCGCCAGCAGCTTGGATCCCTATAGGGGAGGGGGGCCCCAGCATTTT. It translates to CASSLDPYRGGGPQHF.

This clonotype has more than one count but fewer than ten. The chain carries TRBV7-2 and TRBJ2-2; TRBD2 matches at 7 bases. Trimming removed 3 bases from V and 7 bases from J; junction bases left unmatched: 8. The germline gives CDR1 SGHTA, CDR2 FQGNSA. CDR3 size: 15 residues. CDR3 nucleotide sequence: TGTGCCAGCAGCTTCCTAAGCGGGACCGGCGGGGAGCTGTTTTTT. It codes for CASSFLSGTGGELFF. Based on the CDR3 plus reference TRBV7-2 and TRBJ2-2, the full variable domain is GAGVSQSPSNKVTEKGKDVELRCDPISGHTALYWYRQSLGQGLEFLIYFQGNSAPDKSGLPSDRFSAERTGGSVSTLTIQRTQQEDSAVYLCASSFLSGTGGELFFGEGSRLTVL.

The chain couples TRBV7-9 to TRBJ2-7; TRBD1 aligns across 10 bases. V was clipped by 5 bases and J by 6 bases; unmatched bases: 10. Looked up from germline, CDR1 is SEHNR and CDR2 is FQNEAQ (reference sequence). There are 15 residues in the CDR3. For the CDR3, the DNA is TGTGCCAGCAGCAACCCGGGACAGGGGTTTTCCGAGCAGTACTTC. Its translation: CASSNPGQGFSEQYF. The variable domain in full, with the rest retrieved from reference TRBV7-9 and TRBJ2-7, is DTGVSQNPRHKITKRGQNVTFRCDPISEHNRLYWYRQTLGQGPEFLTYFQNEAQLEKSRLLSDRFSAERPKGSFSTLEIQRTEQGDSAMYLCASSNPGQGFSEQYFGPGTRLTVT.

The chain carries TRBV3-1 and TRBJ2-2; D not certain. Germline lookup yields CDR1 LGHDT and CDR2 YNNKEL (reference sequence). This CDR3 has 15 residues. V dropped 5 bases and J dropped 5 bases, with 15 bases sitting between them. CDR3 bases: TGTGCCAGCAGCAGCATTCCAAGTACAACCGGGGAGCTGTTTTTT. The encoded protein is CASSSIPSTTGELFF.

This clonotype was seen ten or more times. The chain couples TRBV6-2 or TRBV6-3 to TRBJ1-5; D might be TRBD1 (6 bases). Germline V gives CDR1 MNHEY, CDR2 SVGEGT. This CDR3 has 15 amino acids. Trimming left V 9 bases short and J 5 bases short, with 20 bases between. CDR3 residues: CASQTATGRYQPQHF. CDR3 in DNA: TGTGCCAGTCAGACAGCAACAGGGCGTTATCAGCCCCAGCATTTT.

This chain links TRBV7-2 with TRBJ2-5, with no clear D. The ends were cut back, 5 bases at V and 1 base at J, with 11 bases in the middle. The CDR3 extends over 14 amino acids. The germline gives CDR1 SGHTA, CDR2 FQGNSA. Written as DNA, the CDR3 is TGTGCCAGCAGCCCCGATATAGCCCAAGAGACCCAGTACTTC. Amino acids: CASSPDIAQETQYF.

This clonotype has at least ten counts. The chain recombines TRBV11-2 with TRBJ1-1; 7 nucleotides match TRBD1. The CDR3 consists of 14 residues. V was pared by 7 bases and J by 5 bases, with 10 bases of the junction left unmatched. CDR1 and CDR2 from the germline V gene are SGHAT and FQNNGV. CDR3 region: CASTIGRGYTEAFF. As DNA, the CDR3 is TGTGCCAGCACCATTGGCAGGGGGTATACTGAAGCTTTCTTT.

This clonotype appeared a few times. The J gene is TRBJ1-6, the V gene TRBV7-9; maybe TRBD1 (6 bases). CDR1 SEHNR and CDR2 FQNEAQ come from the germline V gene (reference sequence). CDR3 length: 15 residues. Trimming removed 5 bases at V and 6 bases at J, with 14 bases between. The CDR3 is CASSPPGGRNSPLHF. In DNA, the CDR3 is TGTGCCAGCAGCCCCCCGGGGGGCCGTAATTCACCCCTCCACTTT.

This clonotype has at least ten counts. This sequence joins TRBV2 and TRBJ1-1; D ambiguous. The ends were cut back, 6 bases at V and 6 bases at J, with 17 bases in the middle. This CDR3 has 14 amino acids. Germline CDR1 is SNHLY and CDR2 is FYNNEI. CDR3 in DNA: TGTGCCAGCAGGGCCCCAGGAGGGATCCCTGAAGCTTTCTTT. This translates into CASRAPGGIPEAFF.

This clonotype was detected a few times. The chain combines TRBV3-1 with TRBJ2-5, with 8 bases identical to TRBD1. The CDR3 length is 15 residues. The germline CDR1 and CDR2 sequences are LGHDT and YNNKEL (reference sequence). Trimming took 4 bases from V and 3 from J; bases not matched to a gene: 7. The CDR3 sequence is CASSLVETGEETQYF. CDR3 coding DNA: TGTGCCAGCAGCCTTGTCGAGACAGGGGAAGAGACCCAGTACTTC.

The chain is built from TRBV6-1 and TRBJ1-1; D gene ambiguous. Trimming took off 2 bases at V and 11 bases at J, with 6 bases between the two ends. There are 10 residues in the CDR3. The germline gives CDR1 MNHNS, CDR2 SASEGT. This CDR3 is CASSESAAFF. CDR3 coding DNA: TGTGCCAGCAGTGAAAGTGCGGCTTTCTTT.

This clonotype was observed at least ten times. V is TRBV11-2 and J is TRBJ1-1; D remains ambiguous. The germline V gene encodes CDR1 SGHAT and CDR2 FQNNGV. This CDR3 comprises 14 residues. The V and J ends lost 5 bases and 2 bases respectively, with 12 bases between them. CDR3 DNA sequence: TGTGCCAGCAGCCTCCAGCCCTACAACACTGAAGCTTTCTTT. This codes for CASSLQPYNTEAFF. The entire variable domain, with the rest obtained from reference TRBV11-2 and TRBJ1-1, is as follows: EAGVAQSPRYKIIEKRQSVAFWCNPISGHATLYWYQQILGQGPKLLIQFQNNGVVDDSQLPKDRFSAERLKGVDSTLKIQPAKLEDSAVYLCASSLQPYNTEAFFGQGTRLTVV.

The sample holds a few counts of this clonotype. V and J are TRBV5-1 and TRBJ2-5; possibly TRBD1 for D (5 bases). V was clipped by 2 bases and J by 2 bases, with 13 bases between them. The CDR3 contains 15 residues. Germline values: CDR1 SGHRS, CDR2 YFSETQ. The chain's CDR3 is CASSFTRAGQETQYF. In nucleotides, the CDR3 is TGCGCCAGCAGCTTTACTCGGGCAGGGCAAGAGACCCAGTACTTC.

The J gene is TRBJ2-1, the V gene TRBV24-1; 7 bases agree with TRBD1. Germline V CDR1 and CDR2: KGHDR, SFDVKD. The CDR3 has 15 amino acids. After removal of 3 bases from V and 7 bases from J, the junction contained 8 bases not matched to a gene. As DNA, the CDR3 is TGTGCCACCAGTGATCAGGGACAGCCAAGTAATGAGCAGTTCTTC. Encoded protein: CATSDQGQPSNEQFF.

In this sample, this clonotype turned up many times. The chain links TRBV12-3 or TRBV12-4 to TRBJ1-1, with D maybe TRBD1 (5 bases). The CDR3 totals 14 residues. The germline V and J ends were trimmed by 5 bases and 1 base, with 11 bases remaining between them. CDR3 sequence reads: CASSPSRGNTEAFF. The CDR3 nucleotides read TGTGCCAGCAGTCCCAGTAGGGGGAACACTGAAGCTTTCTTT.

The rearrangement links TRBV6-1 to TRBJ1-1; weak D call: TRBD1 (6 bases). Germline CDR1 reads MNHNS; CDR2 reads SASEGT. The V and J ends lost 9 bases and 1 base respectively, with 15 bases between them. The CDR3 length is 14 residues. The CDR3 sequence is CASRTGGQNTEAFF. As DNA, the CDR3 is TGTGCCAGTCGAACCGGGGGGCAGAACACTGAAGCTTTCTTT.